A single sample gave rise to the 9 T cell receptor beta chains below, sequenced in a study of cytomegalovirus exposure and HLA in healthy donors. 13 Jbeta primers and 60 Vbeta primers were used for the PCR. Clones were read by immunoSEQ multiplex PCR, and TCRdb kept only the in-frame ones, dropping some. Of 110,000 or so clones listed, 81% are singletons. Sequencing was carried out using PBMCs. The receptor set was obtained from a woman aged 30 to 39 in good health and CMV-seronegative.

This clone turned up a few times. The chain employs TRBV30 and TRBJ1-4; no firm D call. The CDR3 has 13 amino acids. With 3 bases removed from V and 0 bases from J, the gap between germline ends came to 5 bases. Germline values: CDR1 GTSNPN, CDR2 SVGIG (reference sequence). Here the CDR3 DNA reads TGTGCCTGGAGGGCCGCAACTAATGAAAAACTGTTTTTT. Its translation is CAWRAATNEKLFF.

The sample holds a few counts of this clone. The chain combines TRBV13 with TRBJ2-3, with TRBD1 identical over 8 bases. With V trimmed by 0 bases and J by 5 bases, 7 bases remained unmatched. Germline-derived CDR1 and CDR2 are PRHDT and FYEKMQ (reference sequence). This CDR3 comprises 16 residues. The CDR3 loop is CASSLGDDRGGDTQYF. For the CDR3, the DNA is TGTGCCAGCAGCTTAGGCGATGACAGGGGAGGAGATACGCAGTATTTT.

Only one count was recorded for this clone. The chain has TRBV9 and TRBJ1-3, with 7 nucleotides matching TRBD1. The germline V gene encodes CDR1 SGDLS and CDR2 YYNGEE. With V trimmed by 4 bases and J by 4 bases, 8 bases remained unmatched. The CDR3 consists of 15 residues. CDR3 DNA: TGTGCCAGCAGCCCACGGACGACAGGGGGAAACACCATATATTTT. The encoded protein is CASSPRTTGGNTIYF.

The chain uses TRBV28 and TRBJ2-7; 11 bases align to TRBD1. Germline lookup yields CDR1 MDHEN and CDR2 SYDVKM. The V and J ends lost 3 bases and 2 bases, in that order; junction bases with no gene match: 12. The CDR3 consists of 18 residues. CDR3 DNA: TGTGCCAGCAGTTTGGGGACAGGGGGGGCCGTAGTCGCCTACGAGCAGTACTTC. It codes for CASSLGTGGAVVAYEQYF.

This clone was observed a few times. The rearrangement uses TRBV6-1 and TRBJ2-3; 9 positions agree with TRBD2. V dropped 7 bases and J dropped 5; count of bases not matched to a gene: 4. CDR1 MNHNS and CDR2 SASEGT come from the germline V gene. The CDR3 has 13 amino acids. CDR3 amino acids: CASKGLARDTQYF. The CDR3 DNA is TGTGCCAGCAAGGGACTAGCTCGAGATACGCAGTATTTT.

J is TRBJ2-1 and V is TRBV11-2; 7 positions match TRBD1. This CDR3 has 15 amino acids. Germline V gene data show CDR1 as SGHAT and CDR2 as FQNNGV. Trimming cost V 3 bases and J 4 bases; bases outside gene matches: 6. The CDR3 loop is CASSFRDSYYNEQFF. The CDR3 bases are TGTGCCAGCAGCTTCCGGGACAGTTATTACAATGAGCAGTTCTTC. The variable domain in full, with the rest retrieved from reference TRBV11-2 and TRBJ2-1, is EAGVAQSPRYKIIEKRQSVAFWCNPISGHATLYWYQQILGQGPKLLIQFQNNGVVDDSQLPKDRFSAERLKGVDSTLKIQPAKLEDSAVYLCASSFRDSYYNEQFFGPGTRLTVL.

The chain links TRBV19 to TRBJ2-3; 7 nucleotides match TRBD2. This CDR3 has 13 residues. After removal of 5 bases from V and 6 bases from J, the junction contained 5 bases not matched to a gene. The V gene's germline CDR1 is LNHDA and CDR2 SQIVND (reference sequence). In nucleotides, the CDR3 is TGTGCCAGTAGTCCTAGCGGCAGGGATACGCAGTATTTT. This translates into CASSPSGRDTQYF.

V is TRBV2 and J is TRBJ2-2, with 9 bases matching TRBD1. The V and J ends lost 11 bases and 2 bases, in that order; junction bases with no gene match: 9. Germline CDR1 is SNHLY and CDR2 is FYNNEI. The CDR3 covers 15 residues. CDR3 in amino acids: CAGGPGQGNTGELFF. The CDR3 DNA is TGTGCCGGGGGCCCGGGACAGGGTAACACCGGGGAGCTGTTTTTT.

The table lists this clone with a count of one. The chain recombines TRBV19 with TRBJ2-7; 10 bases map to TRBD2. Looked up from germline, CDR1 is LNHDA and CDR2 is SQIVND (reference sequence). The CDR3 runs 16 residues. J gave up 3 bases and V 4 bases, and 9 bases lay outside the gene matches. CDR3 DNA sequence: TGTGCCAGTAGTACCCGTGGCGGACTAGCGGACTACGAGCAGTACTTC. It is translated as CASSTRGGLADYEQYF.